The clone carrying this T cell receptor beta chain was seen ten or more times. Antigen unknown. This sample is drawn from a study of early T cells in non-severe SARS-CoV-2 infection. Study information: Investigators sequenced bulk RNA drawn from unsorted whole blood, and chains remained unpaired.

Each single cDNA molecule received a unique molecular identifier. Using its own MiXCR run on the 5' RACE reads, TCRdb lists one record per CDR3 protein. The repertoire consists of 40,000 or so distinct CDR3 sequences, with nearly 6% occurring once and the leading ten covering 6% to 9%. Study-wide findings and caveats: Matches to VDJdb favored anti-spike CD8 responses and missed private and CD4 specificities.

V lost 6 bases and J lost 0, with 9 bases in between. This CDR3 is 15 amino acids long. This chain connects TRBV12-3 or TRBV12-4 to TRBJ2-6; D call uncertain. The receptor's source is an adult who was a healthcare worker with PCR-confirmed SARS-CoV-2 infection or an uninfected control (not recorded which). The sample consisted of whole blood. CDR3 region: CASSSGNSGANVLTF. The CDR3 DNA reads as TGTGCCAGCAGCTCAGGAAACTCTGGGGCCAACGTCCTGACTTTC.